The rows below give T cell receptor beta chains drawn from one sample of a study of vaccination and CD4 T cells after COVID-19. These receptors have no known antigen. Each CDR3 protein gets one entry after TCRdb re-called the PCR reads with MiXCR. This sample has about 20,000 distinct CDR3 sequences; just over 55% occur once, and the top ten carry 9.5% to 13%. Sequences were obtained from CD4+ T cells from blood, cultured in vitro. The receptors derive from a human donor who had recovered from COVID-19. The CDR3 runs from the conserved cysteine through the conserved F or W. A D gene is named only where the DNA matches it firmly. Clone size appears in some rows only: once, few, many, or a class for an expanded clone.

TRBD1	TRBV18	.	TRBJ1-2	CASSPGTGASYGYTF	TGTGCCAGCTCACCAGGGACAGGGGCAAGCTATGGCTACACCTTC
.	TRBV20-1	.	TRBJ1-1	CSAFGPMNTEAFF	TGCAGTGCTTTCGGGCCTATGAACACTGAAGCTTTCTTT
TRBD1	TRBV19	.	TRBJ1-2	CASRLVPGQFLYGYTF	TGTGCCAGCCGTCTAGTCCCGGGACAGTTCCTCTATGGCTACACCTTC
TRBD1	TRBV2	few	TRBJ1-2	CASRTGEYGYTF	TGTGCCAGCCGGACAGGGGAGTATGGCTACACCTTC
TRBD1	TRBV10-3	.	TRBJ2-3	CAISDRGRGNTDTQYF	TGTGCCATCAGTGACAGGGGGCGAGGGAACACAGATACGCAGTATTTT
TRBD1	TRBV7-2	.	TRBJ2-1	CASSQDRFGNEQFF	TGTGCCAGCAGCCAGGACAGGTTTGGGAATGAGCAGTTCTTC
.	TRBV30	.	TRBJ2-7	CAWSVGRKAYEQYF	TGTGCCTGGAGTGTAGGCAGAAAGGCATACGAGCAGTACTTC
.	TRBV9	.	TRBJ1-1	CASSVGAGMNTEAFF	TGTGCCAGCAGCGTAGGGGCAGGGATGAACACTGAAGCTTTCTTT
.	TRBV20-1	few	TRBJ1-1	CSASQAVNTEAFF	TGCAGTGCTAGCCAGGCCGTAAACACTGAAGCTTTCTTT
.	TRBV15	few	TRBJ1-5	CATSRGARPEPQHF	TGTGCCACCAGCAGAGGGGCCCGCCCGGAGCCCCAGCATTTT
.	TRBV21-1	few	TRBJ1-1	CASSKIMNTEAFF	TGTGCCAGCAGCAAGATAATGAACACTGAAGCTTTCTTT
.	TRBV7-3	.	TRBJ1-1	CASSPHLSLAQTEAFF	TGTGCCAGCAGCCCACACCTGTCGTTGGCCCAGACCGAAGCTTTCTTT
.	TRBV11-3	.	TRBJ1-1	CASSSGQGSVNTEAFF	TGTGCCAGCAGCTCAGGACAAGGATCGGTGAACACTGAAGCTTTCTTT
.	TRBV19	few	TRBJ1-5	CASTRGNQPQHF	TGTGCCAGTACCAGGGGCAATCAGCCCCAGCATTTT
.	TRBV15	few	TRBJ1-4	CATGQGEEKLFF	TGTGCCACTGGGCAGGGCGAGGAAAAACTGTTTTTT
TRBD1	TRBV27	.	TRBJ1-6	CASSSPQGGNSPLHF	TGTGCCAGCAGTTCCCCCCAGGGGGGGAATTCACCCCTCCACTTT
.	TRBV7-2	once	TRBJ1-4	CASSLAGAGEKLFF	TGTGCCAGCAGCTTAGCAGGGGCCGGGGAAAAACTGTTTTTT
.	TRBV4-1	.	TRBJ1-2	CASSQDGGSSGYTF	TGCGCCAGCAGCCAAGATGGTGGTAGCAGTGGCTACACCTTC
.	TRBV6-1	.	TRBJ1-6	CASSEQIFYNSPLHF	TGTGCCAGCAGTGAACAGATCTTCTATAATTCACCCCTCCACTTT
.	TRBV5-1	.	TRBJ2-7	CASKRDSSYEQYF	TGCGCCAGCAAACGGGATAGTTCCTACGAGCAGTACTTC
.	TRBV20-1	few	TRBJ2-2	CSARGYGYANTGELFF	TGCAGTGCTAGGGGATATGGTTACGCGAACACCGGGGAGCTGTTTTTT
.	TRBV7-2	once	TRBJ2-3	CASTGLTIQASDTQYF	TGTGCCAGCACGGGACTTACCATTCAGGCATCAGATACGCAGTATTTT
.	TRBV6-2/TRBV6-3	.	TRBJ2-2	CASSHAGGIGELFF	TGTGCCAGCAGTCACGCTGGGGGAATCGGGGAGCTGTTTTTT
.	TRBV19	few	TRBJ1-2	CASSSRDVDGYTF	TGTGCCAGTAGTAGCCGGGACGTCGATGGCTACACCTTC
.	TRBV6-1	.	TRBJ1-6	CASSPRDPTSYNSPLHF	TGTGCCAGCAGCCCCCGGGACCCTACCTCCTATAATTCACCCCTCCACTTT
TRBD1	TRBV20-1	few	TRBJ1-1	CSASGQGATEAFF	TGCAGTGCTTCGGGACAGGGGGCCACTGAAGCTTTCTTT
TRBD1	TRBV7-9	.	TRBJ1-2	CASTPDRANYGYTF	TGTGCCAGCACCCCCGACAGGGCTAACTATGGCTACACCTTC
.	TRBV7-2	.	TRBJ2-5	CASSLGGGRGETQYF	TGTGCCAGCAGCTTAGGTGGGGGCCGAGGGGAGACCCAGTACTTC
.	TRBV25-1	.	TRBJ1-1	CASSETSGLNTEAFF	TGTGCCAGCAGTGAAACCTCCGGGTTGAACACTGAAGCTTTCTTT
.	TRBV28	.	TRBJ2-2	CASSLGVGNTGELFF	TGTGCCAGCAGTTTAGGGGTAGGGAACACCGGGGAGCTGTTTTTT
TRBD1	TRBV5-1	once	TRBJ2-1	CASSLEWAGGNNEQFF	TGCGCCAGCAGCTTGGAATGGGCAGGGGGTAACAATGAGCAGTTCTTC
TRBD1	TRBV20-1	.	TRBJ1-1	CSAWGGETGETEAFF	TGCAGTGCATGGGGAGGAGAAACAGGGGAGACTGAAGCTTTCTTT
.	TRBV20-1	.	TRBJ1-1	CSARDPASRMNTEAFF	TGCAGTGCTAGAGATCCCGCTAGCCGTATGAACACTGAAGCTTTCTTT
TRBD2	TRBV9	.	TRBJ2-3	CASSAGTSGRVADTQYF	TGTGCCAGCAGCGCCGGGACTAGCGGGCGAGTAGCAGATACGCAGTATTTT
.	TRBV20-1	few	TRBJ1-2	CSAPETGGRAYGYTF	TGCAGTGCCCCAGAAACGGGGGGCCGCGCCTATGGCTACACCTTC
.	TRBV6-1	few	TRBJ2-7	CASSESVGAYEQYF	TGTGCCAGCAGTGAAAGTGTGGGCGCCTACGAGCAGTACTTC
.	TRBV24-1	.	TRBJ1-1	CATSDSGTYGAFF	TGTGCCACCAGTGACTCCGGGACATATGGAGCTTTCTTT
TRBD1	TRBV6-1	few	TRBJ1-2	CASSLRGSLGGYTF	TGTGCCAGCAGCCTCAGGGGGTCGTTGGGTGGCTACACCTTC
.	TRBV7-9	few	TRBJ2-5	CASSSGAWGETQYF	TGTGCCAGCAGCTCAGGGGCCTGGGGGGAGACCCAGTACTTC
TRBD1	TRBV6-5	.	TRBJ2-5	CASSYRPGQGIAETQYF	TGTGCCAGCAGTTACAGACCAGGACAGGGAATCGCAGAGACCCAGTACTTC
TRBD1	TRBV7-6	.	TRBJ2-5	CASSLVGTGGQETQYF	TGTGCTAGCAGCTTAGTCGGGACAGGGGGTCAAGAGACCCAGTACTTC
.	TRBV7-3	few	TRBJ2-7	CASSFEGGNEQYF	TGTGCCAGCAGCTTCGAGGGCGGGAACGAGCAGTACTTC
.	TRBV19	.	TRBJ2-1	CASSIDFGRARGYNEQFF	TGTGCCAGTAGTATAGATTTCGGAAGGGCCCGGGGTTACAATGAGCAGTTCTTC
.	TRBV20-1	.	TRBJ1-5	CSALGGGDQPQHF	TGCAGTGCTCTTGGGGGTGGGGATCAGCCCCAGCATTTT
TRBD1	TRBV28	.	TRBJ2-7	CASSLLSGGRNEQYF	TGTGCCAGCAGTCTCCTCTCAGGGGGCAGAAACGAGCAGTACTTC
.	TRBV5-1	.	TRBJ2-6	CASSQKPSGANVLTF	TGCGCCAGCAGTCAGAAACCCTCTGGGGCCAACGTCCTGACTTTC
.	TRBV28	few	TRBJ1-2	CASSSLDRTYYGYTF	TGTGCCAGCAGCTCTCTCGACAGAACGTACTATGGCTACACCTTC
TRBD1	TRBV11-1	.	TRBJ1-1	CASSFDYRGNTEAFF	TGTGCCAGCAGCTTCGATTACAGGGGGAACACTGAAGCTTTCTTT